The 32 T cell receptor beta chains below all came from one sample that was sequenced in a study of regulatory T cells in long-lasting Graves disease. Both iRepertoire HTBI primers and Arm-PCR of CDR3 regions were used to build the TCR beta libraries. MiXCR, run by TCRdb on the multiplex PCR reads, gives a single entry per CDR3 protein. The sample has hundreds of thousands of distinct CDR3 sequences, approximately 15% seen once. Time point in this sample: newly diagnosed GD, antithyroid drugs for less than 3 months. There was RNA extracted from PBMCs, and the TCR library was made from it. This same sample was also taken into another study, of T cells in Graves' hyperthyroidism and ophthalmopathy.

Sequencing used peripheral blood mononuclear cells (PBMCs), obtained at new diagnosis, from a patient treated with antithyroid drugs. The receptors were gathered from a woman younger than 45 with Graves disease.

The gene calls are TRBV28 and TRBJ2-5; D may be TRBD1 (6 bases). The ends were cut back, 3 bases at V and 11 bases at J, with 13 bases in the middle. Germline CDR1 and CDR2: MDHEN and SYDVKM. This CDR3 is built from 12 residues. The CDR3 reads CASSFRDTEQYF. DNA for the CDR3: TGTGCCAGCAGTTTCCGGGACACAGAGCAGTACTTC.

This clonotype was counted many times. The chain combines TRBV7-2 with TRBJ1-4; TRBD1 is a possible D gene (6 bases). The CDR3 spans 16 residues. CDR1 and CDR2 from the germline V gene are SGHTA and FQGNSA. V dropped 0 bases and J dropped 6 bases, with 14 bases sitting between them. The CDR3 reads CASSLAGGGRDEKLFF. CDR3 sequence (DNA): TGTGCCAGCAGCTTAGCGGGTGGGGGGCGGGATGAAAAACTGTTTTTT.

This chain joins TRBV20-1 and TRBJ2-2; tentatively, D is TRBD1 (5 bases). The germline V and J ends were trimmed by 7 bases and 1 base, with 10 bases remaining between them. Germline V CDR1 and CDR2: DFQATT, SNEGSKA (reference sequence). The CDR3 is made up of 13 amino acids. The CDR3 region is CSGQQGNTGELFF. CDR3 sequence (DNA): TGCAGTGGACAGCAGGGGAACACCGGGGAGCTGTTTTTT.

This sequence joins TRBV7-6 and TRBJ2-7; maybe TRBD2 (6 bases). CDR3 size: 13 residues. CDR1 SGHVS and CDR2 FNYEAQ come from the germline V gene. V was cut by 4 bases and J by 6 bases, with 13 bases left in between. CDR3 sequence reads: CASSSRGSPEQYF. The CDR3 region has the DNA TGTGCCAGCAGCTCTCGGGGGTCCCCCGAGCAGTACTTC.

In its sample, this clonotype was seen many times. The chain has TRBV28 and TRBJ2-7; the match to TRBD1 covers 9 bases. After removal of 6 bases from V and 6 bases from J, the junction contained 21 bases not matched to a gene. In germline, CDR1 is MDHEN, CDR2 SYDVKM. The CDR3 consists of 18 residues. CDR3 region: CASSRSDRGGYLGGEQYF. The CDR3, as DNA: TGTGCCAGCAGCCGCTCGGACAGGGGAGGCTACTTGGGTGGCGAGCAGTACTTC.

Comment on this clonotype: One end of the junction varies from germline; a read error may be responsible. This chain uses TRBV7-3 with TRBJ1-2; D might be TRBD1 (5 bases). This CDR3 comprises 15 residues. Germline CDR1 and CDR2: SGHTA and FQGTGA. The CDR3 coding sequence is TGTGCCAGCGGCTTAAGAGCCGGGGACAACTATGGCTACACCTTC. Amino acid sequence: CASGLRAGDNYGYTF.

This chain links TRBV12-3 or TRBV12-4 with TRBJ2-7; D is uncertain. V gave up 11 bases and J gave up 7 bases, with 24 bases separating them. CDR3 size: 14 residues. The DNA of the CDR3 is TGTGCCTCGGCCCGTGGGAACGCACTTTCAGAGCAGTACTTC. It encodes CASARGNALSEQYF.

This clonotype was counted ten times or more. J is TRBJ2-7 and V is TRBV20-1; possible D gene TRBD1, 6 bases. This CDR3 is 18 amino acids long. The V end was cut by 1 base, the J end by 3 bases, with 25 bases between. Looked up from germline, CDR1 is DFQATT and CDR2 is SNEGSKA (reference sequence). This chain's CDR3 is CSARGLQGTGTNVYEQYF. The CDR3 coding sequence is TGCAGTGCTAGAGGGTTACAAGGGACCGGGACAAACGTCTACGAGCAGTACTTC.

This clonotype was detected ten times or more. The chain is built from TRBV28 and TRBJ2-7, with D possibly TRBD2 on 6 matching bases. Trimming took 7 bases from V and 4 from J, leaving 17 bases between them. The length of the CDR3 is 14 residues. Looked up from germline, CDR1 is MDHEN and CDR2 is SYDVKM. CDR3 loop: CASNRPSALYEQYF. As DNA, the CDR3 is TGTGCCAGCAACCGTCCTAGCGCTCTTTACGAGCAGTACTTC.

This clonotype was recorded at least ten times. The chain employs TRBV28 and TRBJ2-7; possible D gene TRBD1, 5 bases. The CDR3 spans 14 residues. Germline V CDR1 and CDR2: MDHEN, SYDVKM. Trimming removed 6 bases from V and 6 bases from J, with 18 bases in between. Here the CDR3 DNA reads TGTGCCAGCAGATTCGTAGGGGCGCTTCCCGAGCAGTACTTC. Protein: CASRFVGALPEQYF.

This clonotype was observed at least ten times. The chain couples TRBV7-8 to TRBJ1-4; no clear D gene. Trimming left V 4 bases short and J 8 bases short, with 14 bases between. The germline CDR1 and CDR2 sequences are SGHVS and FQNEAQ. CDR3 size: 14 residues. The CDR3 loop reads CASSYQGRGEKLFF. As DNA, the CDR3 is TGTGCCAGCAGCTACCAAGGCAGAGGAGAAAAACTGTTTTTT.

The chain combines TRBV9 with TRBJ1-2, with D unclear. Germline V gene data show CDR1 as SGDLS and CDR2 as YYNGEE. This CDR3 spans 13 amino acids. V lost 0 bases to trimming and J lost 4 bases, with 7 bases between them. This CDR3 is CASSVGEGYGYTF. The CDR3 DNA follows: TGTGCCAGCAGCGTAGGGGAGGGCTATGGCTACACCTTC.

The J gene is TRBJ2-3, the V gene TRBV28, with TRBD2 as a possible D gene (6 bases). The CDR3 contains 14 residues. Between the trimmed V and J ends, which lost 8 bases and 4 bases, there was a span of 16 bases. CDR1 is MDHEN and CDR2 is SYDVKM in the germline V gene. CDR3: CASGNAGWADTQYF. The DNA for the CDR3 is TGTGCCAGCGGAAATGCGGGGTGGGCAGATACGCAGTATTTT. Based on the CDR3 plus reference TRBV28 and TRBJ2-3, the full variable domain is DVKVTQSSRYLVKRTGEKVFLECVQDMDHENMFWYRQDPGLGLRLIYFSYDVKMKEKGDIPEGYSVSREKKERFSLILESASTNQTSMYLCASGNAGWADTQYFGPGTRLTVL.

The V gene is TRBV6-1, the J gene TRBJ2-7; 7 bases fit TRBD1. The V and J ends lost 5 bases and 6 bases, in that order; junction bases with no gene match: 7. Looked up from germline, CDR1 is MNHNS and CDR2 is SASEGT. This CDR3 has 13 amino acids. The CDR3, as DNA: TGTGCCAGCAGTCCCCTGACAGGGATCGAGCAGTACTTC. Translated, it gives CASSPLTGIEQYF.

This clonotype appeared many times. This rearrangement joins TRBV19 to TRBJ2-1; possibly TRBD1 or TRBD2 for D (5 bases each). This CDR3 is 15 amino acids long. Trimming shortened V by 1 base and J by 8 bases, and 15 bases separated the two germline ends. Germline V gene sequence: CDR1 LNHDA, CDR2 SQIVND (reference sequence). Here the CDR3 reads CASSIAGRTQDEQFF. The CDR3 nucleotides are TGTGCCAGTAGTATAGCGGGACGAACCCAGGATGAGCAGTTCTTC.

In its sample, this clonotype was seen many times. CDR3 nucleotides: TGTGCCATCAGTTTTCCTACAGGGAAGACAGATACGCAGTATTTT. Its protein product is CAISFPTGKTDTQYF. V usage is TRBV10-3 and J usage is TRBJ2-3; possibly TRBD1 for D (6 bases). The germline V gene has CDR1 ENHRY and CDR2 SYGVKD. The V end was cut by 5 bases, the J end by 3 bases, with 15 bases between. The CDR3 has 15 amino acids.

This clonotype was seen at least ten times. This sequence joins TRBV28 and TRBJ2-5; TRBD2 agrees at 9 bases. V was clipped by 6 bases and J by 3 bases; unmatched bases: 5. The germline V gene encodes CDR1 MDHEN and CDR2 SYDVKM. The CDR3 has 14 amino acids. CDR3 nucleotide sequence: TGTGCCAGCAGCCCAGCGGGAGGTGAAGAGACCCAGTACTTC. Its protein is CASSPAGGEETQYF.

This clonotype was seen many times. V is TRBV2 and J is TRBJ2-1; 8 bases are a match to TRBD1. V lost 3 bases and J lost 6; bases outside the gene matches: 10. This CDR3 has 16 residues. Germline V lookup: CDR1 SNHLY, CDR2 FYNNEI. CDR3 sequence (DNA): TGTGCCAGCAGTGAGTGGGACAGGCAAAATTCCAATGAGCAGTTCTTC. Protein sequence: CASSEWDRQNSNEQFF.

The chain employs TRBV7-9 and TRBJ2-1; D is unresolved. CDR3 length: 17 amino acids. With 0 bases removed from V and 5 bases from J, the gap between germline ends came to 17 bases. Germline V gene lookup returns CDR1 SEHNR and CDR2 FQNEAQ (reference sequence). The CDR3 is CASSLASTLGRHNEQFF. In DNA form, the CDR3 reads TGTGCCAGCAGCTTAGCGTCTACATTGGGTCGACACAATGAGCAGTTCTTC.

In regard to this clonotype: A much bigger clone sits one base away, suggesting this may be a read error. Without the conserved terminal phenylalanine or tryptophan, this CDR3 likely stems from a read error. The CDR3: CASSGLADPYEQYL. The CDR3 nucleotides are TGTGCCAGCAGCGGACTAGCGGATCCCTACGAGCAGTACCTC. V gene TRBV27 combines with J gene TRBJ2-7; 10 bases are shared with TRBD2. Germline V CDR1 and CDR2: MNHEY, SMNVEV (reference sequence). This CDR3 spans 14 amino acids. With 6 bases clipped from V and 2 bases from J, the junction kept 4 bases outside the gene matches.

In its sample, this clonotype was seen many times. The CDR3 nucleotides read TGTGCCAGCAGCCGGCAGGGACTGTCGGAGCAGTACTTC. Its translation: CASSRQGLSEQYF. The chain is built from TRBV7-2 and TRBJ2-7, with D perhaps TRBD2 (6 bases). Trimming removed 5 bases at V and 7 bases at J, with 15 bases between. CDR1 SGHTA and CDR2 FQGNSA come from the germline V gene. This CDR3 comprises 13 residues.

This clonotype was seen a few times. The chain couples TRBV19 to TRBJ2-5; 12 nucleotides line up with TRBD2. This CDR3 is built from 18 residues. From germline, CDR1 is LNHDA and CDR2 SQIVND (reference sequence). Trimming took 4 bases from V and 7 from J; bases not matched to a gene: 16. In DNA form, the CDR3 reads TGTGCCAGTAGTAACCGGACTAGCGGGATGGGCCCCGGCGGGACCCAGTACTTC. This translates into CASSNRTSGMGPGGTQYF.

This clonotype was found many times. This chain connects TRBV2 to TRBJ1-1; D remains ambiguous. Trimming took off 7 bases at V and 4 bases at J, with 16 bases between the two ends. CDR1 SNHLY and CDR2 FYNNEI come from the germline V gene. CDR3 length: 14 residues. The chain's CDR3 is CASIQSGVGTEAFF. CDR3 nucleotides: TGTGCCAGCATCCAATCTGGGGTGGGCACTGAAGCTTTCTTT.

This clonotype was detected ten times or more. The rearrangement links TRBV2 to TRBJ1-5; no definite D call. The CDR3 runs 14 residues. Germline V CDR1 and CDR2: SNHLY, FYNNEI. Trimming removed 4 bases from V and 5 bases from J, with 12 bases in between. CDR3 region: CASSVSSQDQPQHF. CDR3 nucleotide sequence: TGTGCCAGCAGTGTCTCTTCCCAGGATCAGCCCCAGCATTTT.

The table lists this clonotype with many counts. The chain joins TRBV5-1 to TRBJ2-7; the D is unclear. The ends were cut back, 1 base at V and 3 bases at J, with 8 bases in the middle. Germline-derived CDR1 and CDR2 are SGHRS and YFSETQ. The CDR3 is made up of 13 amino acids. This chain's CDR3 is CASSLRSSYEQYF. The CDR3 coding sequence is TGCGCCAGCAGCTTGAGGTCTAGCTACGAGCAGTACTTC.

J is TRBJ1-2 and V is TRBV6-1; D remains ambiguous. The CDR3 totals 11 residues. CDR1 MNHNS and CDR2 SASEGT come from the germline V gene. V dropped 8 bases and J dropped 8 bases, with 12 bases sitting between them. DNA of the CDR3: TGTGCCAGCGGGATGACGGGAGGCTACACCTTC. It is translated as CASGMTGGYTF.

This clonotype was counted at least ten times. V usage is TRBV9 and J usage is TRBJ1-5; D remains unclear. Germline CDR1 and CDR2: SGDLS and YYNGEE. V was trimmed by 1 base and J by 7 bases, leaving 9 bases between them. There are 13 residues in the CDR3. DNA for the CDR3: TGTGCCAGCAGCGTATCACCTGGGCAGCCCCAGCATTTT. Encoded protein: CASSVSPGQPQHF.

This clonotype turned up a few times. The chain carries TRBV19 and TRBJ2-7, with 9 nucleotides matching TRBD2. The CDR3 is 14 residues long. Germline V gives CDR1 LNHDA, CDR2 SQIVND (reference sequence). With 5 bases clipped from V and 5 bases from J, the junction kept 7 bases outside the gene matches. DNA of the CDR3: TGTGCCAGTAGTTTTAGCGGGAGTCCCAACGAGCAGTACTTC. Protein sequence: CASSFSGSPNEQYF.

Many counts were recorded for this clonotype. This chain connects TRBV7-9 to TRBJ1-4, with D perhaps matching TRBD1 (5 bases). Trimming shortened V by 1 base and J by 6 bases, and 12 bases separated the two germline ends. The CDR3 sequence is 15 residues long. Germline V gene lookup returns CDR1 SEHNR and CDR2 FQNEAQ (reference sequence). CDR3 DNA sequence: TGTGCCAGCAGCTTAGAAGGACTGGGGGATGAAAAACTGTTTTTT. It yields the protein CASSLEGLGDEKLFF.

The J gene is TRBJ2-1, the V gene TRBV14; TRBD2 matches at 9 bases. Germline trimming cut 3 bases from V and 7 bases from J; bases unmatched to any gene: 7. The CDR3 is 15 amino acids. Germline values: CDR1 SGHDN, CDR2 FVKESK. In DNA form, the CDR3 reads TGTGCCAGCAGCCAGAGTCTAGCGGGATCGAATGAGCAGTTCTTC. It is translated as CASSQSLAGSNEQFF.

The rearrangement links TRBV10-3 to TRBJ1-5; 7 nucleotides match TRBD1. Germline V gives CDR1 ENHRY, CDR2 SYGVKD. V shed 8 bases, J shed 2 bases, and the junction held 3 bases outside the gene matches. This CDR3 contains 13 residues. The CDR3 coding sequence is TGTGCCATCGGTACAGGGGGCAATCAGCCCCAGCATTTT. Protein product: CAIGTGGNQPQHF.

The V call is TRBV30, the J call TRBJ2-3; 7 positions match TRBD1. The germline V gene encodes CDR1 GTSNPN and CDR2 SVGIG (reference sequence). The CDR3 extends over 17 amino acids. Trimming removed 0 bases from V and 1 base from J; junction bases left unmatched: 10. The CDR3 reads CAWSVGALGTGTDTQYF. The CDR3 nucleotides are TGTGCCTGGAGTGTAGGGGCCCTTGGGACAGGCACAGATACGCAGTATTTT. The entire variable domain, with the rest obtained from reference TRBV30 and TRBJ2-3, is as follows: SQTIHQWPATLVQPVGSPLSLECTVEGTSNPNLYWYRQAAGRGLQLLFYSVGIGQISSEVPQNLSASRPQDRQFILSSKKLLLSDSGFYLCAWSVGALGTGTDTQYFGPGTRLTVL.